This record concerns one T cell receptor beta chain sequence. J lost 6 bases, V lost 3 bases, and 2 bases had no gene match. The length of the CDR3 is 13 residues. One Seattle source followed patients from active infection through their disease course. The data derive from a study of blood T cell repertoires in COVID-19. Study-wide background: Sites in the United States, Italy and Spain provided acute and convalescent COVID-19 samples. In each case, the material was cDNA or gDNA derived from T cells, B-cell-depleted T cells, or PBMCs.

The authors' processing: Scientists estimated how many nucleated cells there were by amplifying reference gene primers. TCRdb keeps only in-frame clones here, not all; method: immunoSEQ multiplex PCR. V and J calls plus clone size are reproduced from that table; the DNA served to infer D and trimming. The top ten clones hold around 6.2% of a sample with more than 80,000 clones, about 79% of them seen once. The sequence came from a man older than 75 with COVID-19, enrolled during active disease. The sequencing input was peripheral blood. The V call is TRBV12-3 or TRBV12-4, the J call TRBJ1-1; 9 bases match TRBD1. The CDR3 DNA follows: TGTGCCAGCAGTTTCAACAGGGGGCCTGAAGCTTTCTTT. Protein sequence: CASSFNRGPEAFF.